This T cell receptor beta chain was sequenced in a study of blood T cell repertoires in COVID-19. Study-wide background: The samples span acute and convalescent COVID-19 from the United States, Italy and Spain. PBMCs, B-cell-depleted T cells, or T cells were the source of the cDNA or gDNA that made up the material.

The V gene end was trimmed by 8 bases and the J gene end by 2 bases; junction bases not matched to a gene: 3. This CDR3 is 14 amino acids long. Germline values: CDR1 SNHLY, CDR2 FYNNEI. Original processing methods: Amplification from reference gene primers served as the basis for estimated nucleated cell counts. TCRdb's copy holds only in-frame clones and misses some; the assay was immunoSEQ multiplex PCR. V, J and clone size are those of that table, while D and trimming were read from the DNA. Counted here are about 100,000 clones, 88% occurring once; the ten biggest clones make up roughly 6.5%. The receptor was isolated from an older woman with acute or convalescent COVID-19. The chain employs TRBV2 and TRBJ2-3; 11 bases are shared with TRBD2. Sequencing was performed on peripheral blood. CDR3 in DNA: TGTGCCAGCTCACTAGCGGGAGCCACAGATACGCAGTATTTT. Protein product: CASSLAGATDTQYF.